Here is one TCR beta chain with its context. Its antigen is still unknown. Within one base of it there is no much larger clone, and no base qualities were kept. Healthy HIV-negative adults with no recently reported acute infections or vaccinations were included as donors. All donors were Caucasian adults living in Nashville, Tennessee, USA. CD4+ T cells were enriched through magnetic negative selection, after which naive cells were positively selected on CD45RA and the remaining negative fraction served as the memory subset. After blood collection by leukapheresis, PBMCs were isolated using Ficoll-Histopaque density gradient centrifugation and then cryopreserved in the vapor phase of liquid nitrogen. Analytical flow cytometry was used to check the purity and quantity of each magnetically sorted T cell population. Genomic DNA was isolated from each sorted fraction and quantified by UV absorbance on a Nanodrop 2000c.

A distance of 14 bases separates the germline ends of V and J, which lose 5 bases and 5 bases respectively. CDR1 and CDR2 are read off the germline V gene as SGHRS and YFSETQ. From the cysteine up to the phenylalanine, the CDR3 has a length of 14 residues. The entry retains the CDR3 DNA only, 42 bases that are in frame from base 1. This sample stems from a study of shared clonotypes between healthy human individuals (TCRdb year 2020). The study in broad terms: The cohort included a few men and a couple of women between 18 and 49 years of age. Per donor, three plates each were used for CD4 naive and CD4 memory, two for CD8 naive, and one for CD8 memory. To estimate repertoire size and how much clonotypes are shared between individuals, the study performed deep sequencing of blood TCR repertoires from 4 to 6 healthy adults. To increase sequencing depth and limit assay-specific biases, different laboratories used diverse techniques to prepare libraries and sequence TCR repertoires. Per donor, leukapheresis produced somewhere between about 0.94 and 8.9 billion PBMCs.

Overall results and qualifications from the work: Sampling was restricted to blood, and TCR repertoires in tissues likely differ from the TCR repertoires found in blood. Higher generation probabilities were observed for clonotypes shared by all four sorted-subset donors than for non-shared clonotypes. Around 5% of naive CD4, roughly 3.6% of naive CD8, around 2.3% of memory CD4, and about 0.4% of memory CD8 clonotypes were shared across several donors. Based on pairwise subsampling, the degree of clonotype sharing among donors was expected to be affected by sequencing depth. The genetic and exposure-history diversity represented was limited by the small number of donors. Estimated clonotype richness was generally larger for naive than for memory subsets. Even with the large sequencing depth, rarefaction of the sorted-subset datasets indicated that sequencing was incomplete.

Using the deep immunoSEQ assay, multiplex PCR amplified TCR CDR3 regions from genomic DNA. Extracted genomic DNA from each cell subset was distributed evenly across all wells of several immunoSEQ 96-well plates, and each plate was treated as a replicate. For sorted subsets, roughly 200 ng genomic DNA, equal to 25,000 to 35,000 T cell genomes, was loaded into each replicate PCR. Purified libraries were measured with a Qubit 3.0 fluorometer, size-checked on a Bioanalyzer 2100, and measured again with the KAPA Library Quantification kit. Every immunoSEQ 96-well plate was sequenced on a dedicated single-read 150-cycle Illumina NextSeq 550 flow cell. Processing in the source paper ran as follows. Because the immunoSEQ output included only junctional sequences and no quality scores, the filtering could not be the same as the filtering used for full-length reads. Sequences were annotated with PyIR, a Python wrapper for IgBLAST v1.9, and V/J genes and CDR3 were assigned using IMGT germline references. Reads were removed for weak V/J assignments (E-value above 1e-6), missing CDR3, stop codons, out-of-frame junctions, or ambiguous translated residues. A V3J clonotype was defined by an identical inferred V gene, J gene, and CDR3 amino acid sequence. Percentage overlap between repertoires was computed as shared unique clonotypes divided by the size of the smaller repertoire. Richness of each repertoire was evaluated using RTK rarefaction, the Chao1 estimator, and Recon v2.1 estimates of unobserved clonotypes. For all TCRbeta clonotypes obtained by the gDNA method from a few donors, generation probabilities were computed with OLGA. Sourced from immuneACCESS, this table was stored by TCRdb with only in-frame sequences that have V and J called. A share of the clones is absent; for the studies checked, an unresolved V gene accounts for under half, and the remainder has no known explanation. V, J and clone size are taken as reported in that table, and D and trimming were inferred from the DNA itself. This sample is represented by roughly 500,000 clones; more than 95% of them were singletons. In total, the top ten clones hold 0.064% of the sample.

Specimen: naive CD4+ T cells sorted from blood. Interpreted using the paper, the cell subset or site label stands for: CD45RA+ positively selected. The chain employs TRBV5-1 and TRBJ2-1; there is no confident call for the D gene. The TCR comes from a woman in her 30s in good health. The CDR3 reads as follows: CASRGALGNNEQFF. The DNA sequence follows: TGCGCCAGCAGGGGTGCCTTGGGGAACAATGAGCAGTTCTTC.